Below, 13 T cell receptor beta chains from the same sample are listed, as sequenced in a study of T cells expressing NK-cell markers (dated by TCRdb to 2018 to 2021). The library came from 5' RACE. Data came from an Illumina HiSeq 2000. TCRdb reprocessed the reads, so every CDR3 protein sequence counts as one entry and DNA is not shown. The table held for this sample gives a few hundred thousand distinct CDR3 sequences. The ten biggest clones cover approximately 3.5% of the sample. The sequenced sample consisted of blood T cells: a sorted CD56 or NKG2C T cell subset, CD4+ or CD8+ T cells, or bulk PBMC T cells (not recorded which). These receptor sequences come from a man younger than 35 in good health. Donor details come from another sample of the same person, matched by shared clones.

The chain's CDR3 is CASRGADGQPQHF. The chain uses TRBV28 and TRBJ1-5. The CDR3 runs 13 residues. Germline V gene data show CDR1 as MDHEN and CDR2 as SYDVKM.

V gene TRBV20-1 combines with J gene TRBJ1-5; TCRdb designates TRBD1, a call that cannot be tested without DNA. CDR3 length equals 19 residues. CDR1 DFQATT and CDR2 SNEGSKA come from the germline V gene (reference sequence). CDR3 region: CSASFYRGRGGVGREPQHF.

This chain's CDR3 is CASSYSKEGLVVYNEQFF. The rearrangement uses TRBV6-2 or TRBV6-3 and TRBJ2-1; no DNA is available, so the TRBD2 call from TCRdb remains unchecked. CDR3 length: 18 amino acids. CDR1 and CDR2 (germline): MNHEY, SVGEGT.

The chain recombines TRBV27 with TRBJ2-6; TCRdb's D gene call, TRBD1, goes unchecked for lack of DNA. CDR1 is MNHEY and CDR2 is SMNVEV in the germline V gene (reference sequence). The CDR3 has 18 amino acids. CDR3 amino acids: CASRPWTGSPSGANVLTF.

The rearrangement uses TRBV24-1 and TRBJ2-1. Germline CDR1 and CDR2: KGHDR and SFDVKD. The CDR3 covers 15 residues. CDR3 region: CATSDLTSSYNEQFF.

The chain couples TRBV2 to TRBJ2-2; no DNA is available, so the TRBD2 call from TCRdb remains unchecked. Germline CDR1 and CDR2: SNHLY and FYNNEI. The CDR3 runs to 15 residues. CDR3 amino acids: CASCFMERGTGELFF.

The J gene is TRBJ2-6, the V gene TRBV28; TCRdb proposes TRBD2, but this gene call is untestable without DNA. The germline V gene encodes CDR1 MDHEN and CDR2 SYDVKM. The CDR3 length is 18 residues. CDR3 sequence reads: CASSLVVQGLSGANVLTF.

The V gene is TRBV7-9, the J gene TRBJ2-2. The V gene's germline CDR1 is SEHNR and CDR2 FQNEAQ (reference sequence). CDR3 length: 15 amino acids. CDR3 sequence reads: CASSPLEMGTGELFF.

This rearrangement joins TRBV9 to TRBJ2-1; the TCRdb call, TRBD2, lacks DNA for checking. CDR3 length equals 16 residues. Germline CDR1 SGDLS, CDR2 YYNGEE. CDR3 residues: CASSVGEGDYRNEQFF.

V is TRBV20-1 and J is TRBJ1-5. Per germline, CDR1 DFQATT and CDR2 SNEGSKA (reference sequence). The CDR3 has 12 residues. The CDR3 is CSARQSLAAQHF.

J is TRBJ2-7 and V is TRBV12-3 or TRBV12-4; TCRdb names TRBD2, which stays unverified in the absence of DNA. There are 16 residues in the CDR3. CDR3 sequence: CASSFFSGGTLYEQYF.

The V gene is TRBV29-1, the J gene TRBJ2-1; without DNA, the TCRdb call of TRBD2 cannot be checked. This CDR3 region has 16 residues. From germline, CDR1 is SQVTM and CDR2 ANQGSEA. The CDR3 here is CSVVASGPWINNEQFF.

V usage is TRBV5-1 and J usage is TRBJ1-2. This CDR3 is built from 13 residues. Germline CDR1 and CDR2: SGHRS and YFSETQ. This chain's CDR3 is CASSLDLLGGYTF.